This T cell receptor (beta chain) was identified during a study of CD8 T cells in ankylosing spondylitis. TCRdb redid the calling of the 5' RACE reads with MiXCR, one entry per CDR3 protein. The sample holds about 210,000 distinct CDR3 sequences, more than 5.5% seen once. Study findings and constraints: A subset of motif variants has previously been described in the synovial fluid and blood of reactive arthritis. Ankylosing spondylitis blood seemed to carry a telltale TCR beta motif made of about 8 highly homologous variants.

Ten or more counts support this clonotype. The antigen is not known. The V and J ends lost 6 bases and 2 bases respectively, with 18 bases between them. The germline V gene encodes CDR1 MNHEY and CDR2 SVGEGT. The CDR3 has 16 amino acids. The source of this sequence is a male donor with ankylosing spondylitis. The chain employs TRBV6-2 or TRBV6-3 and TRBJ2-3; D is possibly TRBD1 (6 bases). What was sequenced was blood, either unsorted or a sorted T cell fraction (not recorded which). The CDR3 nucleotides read TGTGCCAGCAGATCCCGGGACACATCCCCCACAGATACGCAGTATTTT. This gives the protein CASRSRDTSPTDTQYF.